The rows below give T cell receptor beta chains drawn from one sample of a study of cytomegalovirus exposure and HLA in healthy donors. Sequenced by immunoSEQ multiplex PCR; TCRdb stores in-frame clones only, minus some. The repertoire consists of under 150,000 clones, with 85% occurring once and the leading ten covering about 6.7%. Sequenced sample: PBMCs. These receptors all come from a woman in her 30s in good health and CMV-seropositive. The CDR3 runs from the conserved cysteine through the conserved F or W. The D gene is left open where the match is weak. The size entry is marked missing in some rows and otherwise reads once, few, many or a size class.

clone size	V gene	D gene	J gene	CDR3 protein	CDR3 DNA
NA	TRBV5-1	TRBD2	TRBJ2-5	CASSLWTSGETQYF	TGCGCCAGCAGCCTCTGGACTAGCGGAGAGACCCAGTACTTC
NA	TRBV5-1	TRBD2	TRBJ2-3	CASSPRGLAGVETDTQYF	TGCGCCAGCAGCCCTCGCGGACTAGCGGGAGTGGAAACAGATACGCAGTATTTT
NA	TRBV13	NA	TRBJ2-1	CASSLDYVAGEQFF	TGTGCCAGCAGCTTAGACTATGTGGCGGGTGAGCAGTTCTTC
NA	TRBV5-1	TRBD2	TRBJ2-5	CASMFGREERETQYF	TGCGCCAGCATGTTTGGGCGGGAGGAAAGAGAGACCCAGTACTTC
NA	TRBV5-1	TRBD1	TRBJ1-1	CASSVQGGAEAFF	TGCGCCAGCAGCGTACAGGGGGGGGCTGAAGCTTTCTTT
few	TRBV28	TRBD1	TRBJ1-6	CASSTYPGQGGFSYNSPLHF	TGTGCCAGCAGCACCTATCCGGGACAGGGTGGGTTCTCCTATAATTCACCCCTCCACTTT
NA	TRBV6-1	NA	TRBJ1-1	CASSVAGENTEAFF	TGTGCCAGCAGTGTGGCAGGGGAGAACACTGAAGCTTTCTTT
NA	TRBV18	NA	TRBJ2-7	CASSPGATGTYEQYF	TGTGCCAGCTCACCAGGGGCCACAGGGACCTACGAGCAGTACTTC
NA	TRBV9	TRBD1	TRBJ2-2	CASSVLGTGSGELFF	TGTGCCAGCAGCGTCCTGGGGACAGGGTCCGGGGAGCTGTTTTTT
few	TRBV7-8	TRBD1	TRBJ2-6	CASSLPSTGPGANVLTF	TGTGCCAGCAGCTTACCTTCGACAGGGCCTGGGGCCAACGTCCTGACTTTC
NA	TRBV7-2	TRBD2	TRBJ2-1	CASSARLAISSYNEQFF	TGTGCCAGCAGCGCCCGACTAGCGATAAGCTCCTACAATGAGCAGTTCTTC
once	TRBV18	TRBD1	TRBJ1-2	CASSRSGTAYGYTF	TGTGCCAGCTCACGATCCGGGACAGCTTATGGCTACACCTTC
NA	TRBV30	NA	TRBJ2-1	CAWSENNNEQFF	TGTGCCTGGAGTGAAAATAACAATGAGCAGTTCTTC
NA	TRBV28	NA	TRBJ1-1	CASSTQVEAFF	TGTGCCAGCAGTACGCAGGTTGAAGCTTTCTTT
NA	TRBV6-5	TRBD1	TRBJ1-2	CASRRDRVIGGYTF	TGTGCCAGCAGAAGGGACAGGGTAATAGGAGGCTACACCTTC
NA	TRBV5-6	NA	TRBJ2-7	CASSPQGNSYEQYF	TGTGCCAGCAGCCCCCAGGGAAACTCCTACGAGCAGTACTTC
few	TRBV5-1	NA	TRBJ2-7	CASSRAGVRDEQYF	TGCGCCAGCAGCAGGGCAGGGGTAAGAGACGAGCAGTACTTC
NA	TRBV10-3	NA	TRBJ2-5	CATSLGGGETQYF	TGTGCCACCTCATTGGGAGGCGGAGAGACCCAGTACTTC
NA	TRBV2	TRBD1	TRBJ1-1	CASIDRGNTEAFF	TGTGCCAGCATTGACAGGGGGAACACTGAAGCTTTCTTT
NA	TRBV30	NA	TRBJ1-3	CAWSVLSGNTIYF	TGTGCCTGGAGTGTTCTCTCTGGAAACACCATATATTTT
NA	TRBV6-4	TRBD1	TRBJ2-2	CASMRGQGNTGELFF	TGTGCCAGCATGAGGGGGCAAGGGAACACCGGGGAGCTGTTTTTT
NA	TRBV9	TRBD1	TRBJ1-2	CASSPEGQGTYGYTF	TGTGCCAGCAGCCCAGAGGGACAGGGGACCTATGGCTACACCTTC
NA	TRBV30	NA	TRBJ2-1	CAWSVGGAVNEQFF	TGTGCCTGGAGTGTTGGCGGGGCTGTCAATGAGCAGTTCTTC
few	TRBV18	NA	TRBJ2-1	CASSPGNRANNEQFF	TGTGCCAGCTCACCAGGCAACAGGGCTAACAATGAGCAGTTCTTC
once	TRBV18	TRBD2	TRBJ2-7	CASSVGLAGDYEQYF	TGTGCCAGCTCAGTGGGACTAGCGGGAGACTACGAGCAGTACTTC
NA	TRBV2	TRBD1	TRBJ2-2	CASNPDRDYTGELFF	TGTGCCAGCAACCCGGACAGGGACTACACCGGGGAGCTGTTTTTT
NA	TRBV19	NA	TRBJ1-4	CASNPTATNEKLFF	TGTGCCAGTAACCCGACAGCAACTAATGAAAAACTGTTTTTT
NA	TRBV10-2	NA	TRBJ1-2	CASSEGGQQIYTF	TGCGCCAGCAGTGAGGGAGGGCAACAGATCTACACCTTC
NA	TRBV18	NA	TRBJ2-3	CASSPPRGQGMDTQYF	TGTGCCAGCTCACCACCGCGTGGCCAGGGGATGGATACGCAGTATTTT
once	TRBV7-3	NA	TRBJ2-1	CASSFGVTNYNEQFF	TGTGCCAGCAGCTTCGGGGTTACAAATTACAATGAGCAGTTCTTC
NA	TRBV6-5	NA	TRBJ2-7	CASSYSGGIPSYEQYF	TGTGCCAGCAGTTACTCAGGGGGAATCCCCTCCTACGAGCAGTACTTC
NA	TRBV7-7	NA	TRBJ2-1	CASSLVGGTYNEQFF	TGTGCTAGCAGCTTAGTTGGGGGGACCTACAATGAGCAGTTCTTC
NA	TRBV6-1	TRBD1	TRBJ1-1	CASSEKGTGKLAVLSKAFF	TGTGCCAGCAGTGAAAAGGGGACAGGGAAACTTGCGGTCCTGTCTAAAGCTTTCTTT
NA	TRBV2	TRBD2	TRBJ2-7	CASSDTSGTYEQYF	TGTGCCAGCAGTGATACTAGCGGTACCTACGAGCAGTACTTC
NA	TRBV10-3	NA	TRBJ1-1	CAISETGLNTEAFF	TGTGCCATCAGTGAGACAGGGTTGAACACTGAAGCTTTCTTT
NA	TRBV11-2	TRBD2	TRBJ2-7	CASTGTSGSYEQYF	TGTGCCAGCACCGGGACTAGCGGGAGCTACGAGCAGTACTTC
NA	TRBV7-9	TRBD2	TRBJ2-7	CASSQRDSAYEQYF	TGTGCCAGCAGCCAGCGGGACTCTGCCTACGAGCAGTACTTC